Presented here are 9 T cell receptor beta chains from one specimen sequenced in a study of vaccination and CD4 T cells after COVID-19. This sample's treatment: roughly 11-day PBMC culture with coronavirus spike peptide pools or control peptides (ViraFEST assay). The antigens of these receptors remain unknown. Sequencing of DNA taken from cultured CD4+ T cells relied on the Oncomine TCR Beta short-read assay. Via MiXCR, TCRdb re-called the PCR reads, giving one row per CDR3 protein. The sample holds roughly 12,000 distinct CDR3 sequences, 40% to 55% seen once. The sequencing input was CD4+ T cells from blood, cultured in vitro. The source is a human donor who had recovered from COVID-19.

J is TRBJ1-1 and V is TRBV27, with 8 bases lining up with TRBD1. From germline, CDR1 is MNHEY and CDR2 SMNVEV (reference sequence). V gave up 3 bases and J gave up 4 bases; unmatched junction bases: 4. This CDR3 is 14 amino acids long. CDR3 loop: CASSLDRVSTEAFF. CDR3 DNA sequence: TGTGCCAGCAGTTTGGACAGGGTGAGCACTGAAGCTTTCTTT.

The rearrangement joins TRBV20-1 to TRBJ2-5; D is ambiguous. The ends were cut back, 6 bases at V and 1 base at J, with 12 bases in the middle. Germline V lookup: CDR1 DFQATT, CDR2 SNEGSKA (reference sequence). This CDR3 region has 13 residues. The DNA of the CDR3 is TGCAGTGCCCCGAGAAGAGCCCAAGAGACCCAGTACTTC. This sequence encodes CSAPRRAQETQYF.

The rearrangement joins TRBV19 to TRBJ2-5, with TRBD1 matching 7 bases. CDR1 and CDR2 from the germline V gene are LNHDA and SQIVND (reference sequence). V dropped 5 bases and J dropped 1; count of bases not matched to a gene: 4. The CDR3 consists of 14 residues. CDR3 region: CASSSGQSQETQYF. DNA of the CDR3: TGTGCCAGTAGTTCGGGACAGAGCCAAGAGACCCAGTACTTC.

This chain links TRBV19 with TRBJ1-4; no firm D call. This CDR3 spans 14 amino acids. From germline, CDR1 is LNHDA and CDR2 SQIVND (reference sequence). Trimming shortened V by 8 bases and J by 6 bases, and 16 bases separated the two germline ends. The CDR3 is CASCSEATDEKLFF. The CDR3 nucleotides are TGTGCCAGTTGTTCCGAAGCAACGGATGAAAAACTGTTTTTT.

V usage is TRBV7-6 and J usage is TRBJ1-4; D is possibly TRBD1 (5 bases). CDR1 and CDR2 from the germline V gene are SGHVS and FNYEAQ. The CDR3 extends over 14 amino acids. Trimming stripped 1 base from V and 8 bases from J, with 11 bases between. The CDR3 nucleotides are TGTGCCAGCAGCTTAGATCCAGGGACCGAAAAACTGTTTTTT. It encodes CASSLDPGTEKLFF.

This clonotype came up a few times. The CDR3 is CTSSQVRGLGNTEAFF. In DNA form, the CDR3 reads TGCACCAGCAGCCAAGTGCGGGGGCTGGGGAACACTGAAGCTTTCTTT. The chain combines TRBV1 with TRBJ1-1; the table assigns TRBD1, which was not confirmed against the DNA. TRBV1 constitutes a pseudogene. CDR3 size: 16 residues.

The rearrangement links TRBV7-2 to TRBJ1-1; tentatively, D is TRBD1 (6 bases). The ends were cut back, 5 bases at V and 4 bases at J, with 17 bases in the middle. CDR1 and CDR2 (germline): SGHTA, FQGNSA. This CDR3 is 15 amino acids long. This CDR3 reads CASSEPRGVSTEAFF. In DNA, the CDR3 is TGTGCCAGCAGCGAGCCGAGGGGGGTGAGCACTGAAGCTTTCTTT.

This chain's CDR3 is CASKDPRGSSTDTQYF. The CDR3, as DNA: TGTGCCAGCAAGGACCCTCGGGGATCTAGCACAGATACGCAGTATTTT. V gene TRBV6-1 combines with J gene TRBJ2-3, with D tentatively TRBD2 (5 bases). V was trimmed by 7 bases and J by 0 bases, leaving 17 bases between them. CDR1 is MNHNS, CDR2 SASEGT, per germline. The CDR3 has 16 residues.

The gene calls are TRBV6-2 or TRBV6-3 and TRBJ2-7, with 7 positions matching TRBD2. J was trimmed by 3 bases and V by 4 bases; bases with no gene match: 6. Germline CDR1 MNHEY, CDR2 SVGEGT. CDR3 length: 14 amino acids. Written as DNA, the CDR3 is TGTGCCAGCAGTTCCCCCTCGGGGGGCTACGAGCAGTACTTC. Translated, it gives CASSSPSGGYEQYF.